This T cell receptor (beta chain) was sequenced during a study of shared clonotypes between healthy human individuals. Across the whole study: Contributing individuals were a couple of females and a few males aged 18 to 49.

Several immunoSEQ 96-well plates shared each subset's DNA, each plate a replicate. Original processing methods: Owing to the provision of junction-only sequences devoid of quality scores by immunoSEQ, filtering differed. TCRdb's copy holds only in-frame clones and misses some; the assay was immunoSEQ multiplex PCR. That table gives V, J and clone size, and the DNA gave D and trimming. The sample records around 2.5 million clones, 93% being singletons. Points on this clone: Antigen: not known.

Study-level findings and limits: Clonotype sharing across several donors was observed for about 5.5% of naive CD4 clonotypes.

There are 15 residues in the CDR3. The J segment lost 6 bases and the V segment lost 5 bases, leaving 8 bases of the junction unmatched. Germline-derived CDR1 and CDR2 are SGHTA and FQGNSA. V and J are TRBV7-2 and TRBJ2-2; TRBD1 matches 8 bases. The receptor's source is a man aged 18 to 29 in good health. Some clones in this sample may be carry-over from other donors' samples. The sequenced sample was naive CD4+ T cells from PBMCs. The subset was: CD45RA+ positively selected. The CDR3 region has the DNA TGTGCCAGCAGCCCAGGGGGCTGGTGGGCCGGGGAGCTGTTTTTT. Protein product: CASSPGGWWAGELFF.